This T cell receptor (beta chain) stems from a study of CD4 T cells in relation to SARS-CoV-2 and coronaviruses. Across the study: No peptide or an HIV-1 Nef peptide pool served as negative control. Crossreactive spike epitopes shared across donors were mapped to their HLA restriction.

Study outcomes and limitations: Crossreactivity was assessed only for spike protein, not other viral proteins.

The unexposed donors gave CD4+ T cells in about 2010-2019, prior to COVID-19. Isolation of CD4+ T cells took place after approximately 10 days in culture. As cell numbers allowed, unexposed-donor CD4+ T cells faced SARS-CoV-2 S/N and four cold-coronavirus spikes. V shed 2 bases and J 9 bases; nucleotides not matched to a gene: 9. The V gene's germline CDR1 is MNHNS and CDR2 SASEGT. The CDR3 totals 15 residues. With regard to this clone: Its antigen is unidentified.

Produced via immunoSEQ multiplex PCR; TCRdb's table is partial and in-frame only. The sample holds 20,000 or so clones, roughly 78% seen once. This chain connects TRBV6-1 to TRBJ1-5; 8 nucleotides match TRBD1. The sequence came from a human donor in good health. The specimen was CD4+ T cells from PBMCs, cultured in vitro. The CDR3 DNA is TGTGCCAGCAGTGAATCTGGGACAGGTGCCCTGCCCCAGCATTTT. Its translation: CASSESGTGALPQHF.